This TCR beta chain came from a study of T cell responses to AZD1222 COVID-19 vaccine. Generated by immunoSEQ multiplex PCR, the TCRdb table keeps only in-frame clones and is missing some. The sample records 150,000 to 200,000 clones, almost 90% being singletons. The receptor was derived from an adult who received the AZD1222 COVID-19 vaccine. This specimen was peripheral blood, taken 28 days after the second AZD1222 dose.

The CDR3 DNA is TGCAGCGTTGCTGTGGCGAACAGTTCACCCCTCCACTTT. It specifies CSVAVANSSPLHF. The chain uses TRBV29-1 and TRBJ1-6; D ambiguous. Trimming cost V 4 bases and J 9 bases, with 13 bases left between them. The CDR3 is 13 amino acids. CDR1 is SQVTM, CDR2 ANQGSEA, per germline.